Presented here are 27 T cell receptor beta chains from one specimen sequenced in a study of long-term antiretroviral therapy in people with HIV. At the survey level, the v3.0 immunoSEQ assay was run. Profiled with immunoSEQ multiplex PCR; TCRdb holds only in-frame clones, not every one. The table shows 21,000 or so clones, with around 87% occurring only once. Specimen: unsorted PBMCs, collected around 2.7 years after starting antiretroviral therapy. The receptors were gathered from a woman aged 45-65 years with HIV.

The rearrangement uses TRBV10-3 and TRBJ2-1, with 7 bases aligning to TRBD2. The CDR3 has 16 amino acids. Trimming cost V 0 bases and J 4 bases; bases outside gene matches: 6. Germline CDR1 reads ENHRY; CDR2 reads SYGVKD. CDR3 protein: CAISESEASGYNEQFF. The CDR3 DNA sequence: TGTGCCATCAGTGAGTCCGAGGCTAGCGGTTACAATGAGCAGTTCTTC.

This clone was seen just once. The CDR3 loop reads CASSQGQAEGLKNIQYF. The CDR3, as DNA: TGCGCCAGCAGCCAGGGACAGGCAGAAGGACTCAAAAACATTCAGTACTTC. This chain links TRBV4-1 with TRBJ2-4; 8 nucleotides line up with TRBD1. Germline V lookup: CDR1 MGHRA, CDR2 YSYEKL. V lost 3 bases and J lost 3; bases outside the gene matches: 10. CDR3 length equals 17 residues.

CDR3 amino acids: CASTPDGKYEQYF. The DNA of the CDR3 is TGTGCCAGCACCCCGGACGGGAAGTACGAGCAGTACTTC. The J gene is TRBJ2-7, the V gene TRBV5-6; TRBD2 is a possible D gene (5 bases). Trimming pared 6 bases from V and 4 bases from J, leaving 14 bases between. The CDR3 has 13 amino acids. The germline V gene has CDR1 SGHDT and CDR2 YYEEEE.

The chain carries TRBV7-9 and TRBJ2-1; D unresolved. Germline V CDR1 and CDR2: SEHNR, FQNEAQ (reference sequence). This CDR3 is built from 16 residues. Trimming shortened V by 5 bases and J by 4 bases, and 18 bases separated the two germline ends. DNA of the CDR3: TGTGCCAGCAGCCCCCCTGATACGTACTCTTACAATGAGCAGTTCTTC. It specifies CASSPPDTYSYNEQFF.

This chain joins TRBV9 and TRBJ2-7; D unresolved. Germline V lookup: CDR1 SGDLS, CDR2 YYNGEE. Trimming removed 3 bases from V and 4 bases from J, with 11 bases in between. The CDR3 is 13 amino acids. The CDR3 here is CASSARPQYEQYF. The CDR3 coding sequence is TGTGCCAGCAGCGCGCGGCCCCAATACGAGCAGTACTTC.

The gene calls are TRBV4-1 and TRBJ2-3; D not resolved. V was shortened by 1 base and J by 1 base, with 6 bases between the two germline ends. This CDR3 comprises 14 residues. Looked up from germline, CDR1 is MGHRA and CDR2 is YSYEKL. CDR3 in DNA: TGCGCCAGCAGCCAAGGCCCCCGCACAGATACGCAGTATTTT. Residues: CASSQGPRTDTQYF.

This clone was detected a few times. The rearrangement uses TRBV19 and TRBJ2-2; 7 positions match TRBD1. The CDR3 is 16 amino acids. Losses at the gene ends were 9 bases for V and 0 bases for J; bases not matched to a gene: 10. Germline V gene data show CDR1 as LNHDA and CDR2 as SQIVND (reference sequence). CDR3 residues: CASSTSGGSNTGELFF. The CDR3 DNA reads as TGTGCCAGCTCAACCTCAGGGGGTTCGAACACCGGGGAGCTGTTTTTT.

The chain has TRBV4-2 and TRBJ1-2; maybe TRBD1 (5 bases). Trimming took 0 bases from V and 7 from J, leaving 24 bases between them. The CDR3 runs to 18 residues. The germline gives CDR1 LGHNA, CDR2 YNFKEQ. This CDR3 reads CASSQETVQAGLRTGYTF. In nucleotides, the CDR3 is TGTGCCAGCAGCCAAGAAACAGTTCAAGCAGGGCTCAGAACTGGCTACACCTTC.

V usage is TRBV6-1 and J usage is TRBJ2-7; D may be TRBD2 (5 bases). The length of the CDR3 is 13 residues. Germline CDR1 is MNHNS and CDR2 is SASEGT. The V end lost 7 bases, the J end lost 3 bases, and 13 bases lay between the germline ends. CDR3 amino acids: CASNDLGDYEQYF. Written as DNA, the CDR3 is TGTGCCAGCAACGACCTCGGGGACTACGAGCAGTACTTC.

The chain links TRBV5-1 to TRBJ1-1; weak D call: TRBD1 (5 bases). The germline gives CDR1 SGHRS, CDR2 YFSETQ. The CDR3 contains 15 residues. Trimming took 0 bases from V and 6 from J, leaving 15 bases between them. CDR3: CASSLADSRIAEAFF. CDR3 DNA sequence: TGCGCCAGCAGCTTGGCTGACAGCCGCATTGCTGAAGCTTTCTTT.

The rearrangement uses TRBV28 and TRBJ2-4, with D uncertain. The CDR3 has 15 residues. Looked up from germline, CDR1 is MDHEN and CDR2 is SYDVKM. Trimming left V 3 bases short and J 1 base short, with 10 bases between. This CDR3 is CASSFSPGAKNIQYF. CDR3 sequence (DNA): TGTGCCAGCAGTTTCTCCCCCGGGGCCAAAAACATTCAGTACTTC. Full variable domain (rest looked up from reference TRBV28 and TRBJ2-4): DVKVTQSSRYLVKRTGEKVFLECVQDMDHENMFWYRQDPGLGLRLIYFSYDVKMKEKGDIPEGYSVSREKKERFSLILESASTNQTSMYLCASSFSPGAKNIQYFGAGTRLSVL.

This clone was recorded only once. The CDR3 DNA reads TGTGCCAGCAGCCCCTCGACAGGCGGAACTAATGAAAAACTGTTTTTT. Amino acid sequence: CASSPSTGGTNEKLFF. The J gene is TRBJ1-4, the V gene TRBV7-8; maybe TRBD1 (6 bases). V was pared by 5 bases and J by 1 base, with 14 bases between. This CDR3 region has 16 residues. The germline V gene encodes CDR1 SGHVS and CDR2 FQNEAQ.

V and J are TRBV11-3 and TRBJ2-1; D may be TRBD2 (6 bases). The V end was cut by 1 base, the J end by 10 bases, with 17 bases between. CDR1 SGHNT and CDR2 YENEEA come from the germline V gene. The CDR3 consists of 15 residues. CDR3 bases: TGTGCCAGCAGCTTAGGACTAGTGCCCCCTGGGGAGCAGTTCTTC. This codes for CASSLGLVPPGEQFF.

This clone was seen once. The chain employs TRBV5-1 and TRBJ2-5, with 7 bases matching TRBD1. CDR1 and CDR2 (germline): SGHRS, YFSETQ. J gave up 5 bases and V 0 bases, and 4 bases lay outside the gene matches. The CDR3 length is 14 residues. The CDR3 is CASSLVGGAETQYF. The CDR3 DNA reads as TGCGCCAGCAGCTTGGTAGGGGGCGCGGAGACCCAGTACTTC. Full variable domain (remainder filled in from reference TRBV5-1 and TRBJ2-5): KAGVTQTPRYLIKTRGQQVTLSCSPISGHRSVSWYQQTPGQGLQFLFEYFSETQRNKGNFPGRFSGRQFSNSRSEMNVSTLELGDSALYLCASSLVGGAETQYFGPGTRLLVL.

V and J are TRBV10-1 and TRBJ2-1; 12 bases agree with TRBD2. The CDR3 loop spans 19 amino acids. Germline V gene lookup returns CDR1 WNHNN and CDR2 SYGVQD (reference sequence). The V gene end was trimmed by 9 bases and the J gene end by 0 bases; junction bases not matched to a gene: 15. CDR3 residues: CARPRRTSGVFSSYNEQFF. The CDR3 DNA follows: TGCGCCAGGCCAAGGAGGACTAGCGGGGTCTTTAGCTCCTACAATGAGCAGTTCTTC.

The chain joins TRBV27 to TRBJ1-2; D call uncertain. Trimming removed 6 bases at V and 6 bases at J, with 14 bases between. The CDR3 extends over 13 amino acids. Germline CDR1 reads MNHEY; CDR2 reads SMNVEV (reference sequence). The DNA for the CDR3 is TGTGCCAGCAGCCGGATGGACTGGGATGGCTACACCTTC. It codes for CASSRMDWDGYTF.

This clone turned up a few times. The chain employs TRBV5-1 and TRBJ1-2; D is ambiguous. Germline V CDR1 and CDR2: SGHRS, YFSETQ. Trimming cost V 4 bases and J 2 bases, with 6 bases left between them. CDR3 length: 12 residues. CDR3 coding DNA: TGCGCCAGCAGCCTCGAAAACTATGGCTACACCTTC. Encoded protein: CASSLENYGYTF.

The chain employs TRBV5-4 and TRBJ1-1; weak D call: TRBD1 (5 bases). The germline CDR1 and CDR2 sequences are SGHNT and YYREEE (reference sequence). The V and J ends lost 4 bases and 1 base respectively, with 14 bases between them. The CDR3 runs 15 residues. Here the CDR3 DNA reads TGTGCCAGCAGCACTGCAGGGAGTCAGAACACTGAAGCTTTCTTT. It translates to CASSTAGSQNTEAFF.

This CDR3 is CASSQDQYSGYTF. In nucleotides, the CDR3 is TGCGCCAGCAGCCAAGATCAATACAGTGGCTACACCTTC. The chain combines TRBV4-3 with TRBJ1-2, with unresolved D. V lost 0 bases and J 7 bases, leaving 9 bases between the germline ends. Germline loops: CDR1 LGHNA, CDR2 YSLEER. The CDR3 spans 13 residues.

The chain joins TRBV9 to TRBJ2-7, with 8 bases identical to TRBD2. Germline V CDR1 and CDR2: SGDLS, YYNGEE. V lost 5 bases and J lost 6; bases outside the gene matches: 13. The CDR3 loop spans 15 amino acids. This chain's CDR3 is CASSVAGGSNGEQYF. In DNA form, the CDR3 reads TGTGCCAGCAGTGTGGCGGGAGGAAGTAATGGCGAGCAGTACTTC. The whole variable domain, remainder taken from reference TRBV9 and TRBJ2-7, is DSGVTQTPKHLITATGQRVTLRCSPRSGDLSVYWYQQSLDQGLQFLIQYYNGEERAKGNILERFSAQQFPDLHSELNLSSLELGDSALYFCASSVAGGSNGEQYFGPGTRLTVT.

This clone appeared a single time. This chain joins TRBV5-6 and TRBJ1-2, with a possible D match to TRBD1 (5 bases). This CDR3 spans 15 amino acids. The V end lost 0 bases, the J end lost 5 bases, and 14 bases lay between the germline ends. Germline V gives CDR1 SGHDT, CDR2 YYEEEE. Written as DNA, the CDR3 is TGTGCCAGCAGCTTGGGGGGGGTACCTCGTTATGGCTACACCTTC. This encodes CASSLGGVPRYGYTF.

The CDR3 loop reads CASSEGGAMNTEAFF. The CDR3 region has the DNA TGTGCCAGCAGTGAAGGGGGGGCCATGAACACTGAAGCTTTCTTT. V usage is TRBV6-1 and J usage is TRBJ1-1, with D tentatively TRBD1 (6 bases). Trimming took off 1 base at V and 0 bases at J, with 9 bases between the two ends. The germline V gene has CDR1 MNHNS and CDR2 SASEGT. This CDR3 has 15 amino acids.

V gene TRBV29-1 combines with J gene TRBJ2-3, with TRBD2 matching 8 bases. CDR1 SQVTM and CDR2 ANQGSEA come from the germline V gene. The junction had 15 bases not matched to a gene; V was cut back by 0 bases and J by 13 bases. The CDR3 spans 15 residues. The CDR3 DNA follows: TGCAGCGTTGAAGATTGGTTAGCTAGCGGGCTAGGGGAGTATTTT. Translation: CSVEDWLASGLGEYF.

The chain couples TRBV25-1 to TRBJ1-2; D remains ambiguous. Germline V CDR1 and CDR2: MGHDK, SYGVNS. Trimming took 7 bases from V and 4 from J, leaving 22 bases between them. The CDR3 spans 16 residues. CDR3 sequence: CASTPSSQIFVYGYTF. The CDR3 nucleotides read TGTGCCAGCACCCCTAGTTCCCAGATTTTCGTCTATGGCTACACCTTC.

The V gene is TRBV4-2, the J gene TRBJ2-5; 8 nucleotides align to TRBD2. CDR1 is LGHNA and CDR2 is YNFKEQ in the germline V gene. J lost 2 bases, V lost 3 bases, and 11 bases had no gene match. The CDR3 sequence is 17 residues long. The CDR3 protein is CASSQTLGLAGQETQYF. CDR3 sequence (DNA): TGTGCCAGCAGCCAGACGCTCGGGCTAGCGGGTCAAGAGACCCAGTACTTC.

In its sample, this clone was seen once. The genes are TRBV27 and TRBJ1-5; TRBD1 is a possible D gene (5 bases). CDR1 is MNHEY and CDR2 is SMNVEV in the germline V gene (reference sequence). V lost 4 bases, J lost 4 bases, and 11 bases lay in between. CDR3 length: 14 residues. CDR3 residues: CASSSRRGNQPQHF. The DNA of the CDR3 is TGTGCCAGCAGTTCCCGCCGGGGGAATCAGCCCCAGCATTTT.

The chain couples TRBV28 to TRBJ1-2; D ambiguous. This CDR3 spans 11 amino acids. Germline assignment: CDR1 MDHEN and CDR2 SYDVKM. V lost 7 bases, J lost 2 bases, and 5 bases lay in between. The CDR3 protein is CASTSNYGYTF. CDR3 DNA: TGTGCCAGCACCTCCAACTATGGCTACACCTTC.